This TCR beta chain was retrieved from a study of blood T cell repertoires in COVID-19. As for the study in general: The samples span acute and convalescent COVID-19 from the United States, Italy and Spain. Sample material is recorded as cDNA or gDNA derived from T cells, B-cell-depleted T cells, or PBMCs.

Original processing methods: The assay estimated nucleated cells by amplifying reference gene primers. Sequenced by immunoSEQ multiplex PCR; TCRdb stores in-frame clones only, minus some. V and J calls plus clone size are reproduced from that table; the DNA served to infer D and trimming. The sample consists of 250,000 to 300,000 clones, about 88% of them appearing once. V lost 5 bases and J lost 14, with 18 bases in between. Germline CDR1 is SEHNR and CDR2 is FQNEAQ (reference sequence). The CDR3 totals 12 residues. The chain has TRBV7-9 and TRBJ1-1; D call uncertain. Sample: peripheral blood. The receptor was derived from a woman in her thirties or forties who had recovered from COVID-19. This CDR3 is CASSPSGWAAFF. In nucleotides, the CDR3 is TGTGCCAGCAGCCCCAGTGGGTGGGCTGCGTTCTTT.